Below, 10 T cell receptor beta chains from the same sample are listed, as sequenced in a study of blood T cell repertoires in COVID-19. Libraries were prepared by immunoSEQ multiplex PCR; TCRdb keeps only in-frame clonotypes and omits some of them. Of around 80,000 clones in the sample, over 60% were seen once. Sequenced: peripheral blood. The receptor set was obtained from a woman of 80 years or more with active or convalescent COVID-19.

The chain combines TRBV19 with TRBJ2-7; 7 bases agree with TRBD1. This CDR3 region has 14 residues. The V gene's germline CDR1 is LNHDA and CDR2 SQIVND (reference sequence). Trimming removed 9 bases from V and 6 bases from J; junction bases left unmatched: 14. CDR3 sequence: CASTRTGSLGEQYF. CDR3 DNA sequence: TGTGCCAGCACTAGGACAGGCTCTCTCGGCGAGCAGTACTTC. The whole variable domain, remainder taken from reference TRBV19 and TRBJ2-7, is DGGITQSPKYLFRKEGQNVTLSCEQNLNHDAMYWYRQDPGQGLRLIYYSQIVNDFQKGDIAEGYSVSREKKESFPLTVTSAQKNPTAFYLCASTRTGSLGEQYFGPGTRLTVT.

This rearrangement joins TRBV6-5 to TRBJ2-5, with D possibly TRBD1 on 8 matching bases. CDR1 and CDR2 from the germline V gene are MNHEY and SVGAGI. The CDR3 length is 13 residues. V lost 6 bases and J lost 2, with 10 bases in between. CDR3 sequence (DNA): TGTGCCAGCAGACAGGGGGGGCAAGAGACCCAGTACTTC. Encoded protein: CASRQGGQETQYF.

DNA for the CDR3: TGCAGCGTTGAATTAGCGGGGGCCCCCTACAATGAGCAGTTCTTC. Translation gives CSVELAGAPYNEQFF. The chain employs TRBV29-1 and TRBJ2-1, with TRBD2 matching over 9 bases. J gave up 2 bases and V 2 bases, and 4 bases lay outside the gene matches. Germline V gene data show CDR1 as SQVTM and CDR2 as ANQGSEA. The CDR3 is 15 residues long.

V gene TRBV30 combines with J gene TRBJ2-7; 9 bases are shared with TRBD2. CDR3 length: 13 residues. The J segment lost 7 bases and the V segment lost 3 bases, leaving 7 bases of the junction unmatched. The germline V gene encodes CDR1 GTSNPN and CDR2 SVGIG (reference sequence). CDR3 coding DNA: TGTGCCTGGAGCCTAGCGGGGTCTAGGGAGCAGTACTTC. Its protein is CAWSLAGSREQYF.

The rearrangement joins TRBV5-1 to TRBJ1-2; 7 bases match TRBD1. The CDR3 runs 14 residues. CDR1 is SGHRS, CDR2 YFSETQ, per germline. J lost 1 base, V lost 4 bases, and 4 bases had no gene match. This chain's CDR3 is CASSVGTDNYGYTF. CDR3 coding DNA: TGCGCCAGCAGCGTCGGGACAGATAACTATGGCTACACCTTC.

In this sample, this clone turned up many times. V and J are TRBV5-6 and TRBJ1-1; possibly TRBD1 for D (6 bases). Looked up from germline, CDR1 is SGHDT and CDR2 is YYEEEE. The germline V and J ends were trimmed by 4 bases and 1 base, with 14 bases remaining between them. The CDR3 runs 15 residues. In nucleotides, the CDR3 is TGTGCCAGCAGCCTTCTAGCAGGGGAGAACACTGAAGCTTTCTTT. Protein product: CASSLLAGENTEAFF.

V gene TRBV24-1 combines with J gene TRBJ1-4; TRBD1 aligns across 8 bases. Trimming at V came to 4 bases and at J to 8 bases, leaving 8 bases not matched to a gene. The V gene's germline CDR1 is KGHDR and CDR2 SFDVKD. This CDR3 region has 15 residues. CDR3 sequence (DNA): TGTGCCACCAGTGAGCCAGGAGACAGGGGCGAAAAACTGTTTTTT. Protein product: CATSEPGDRGEKLFF.

This clone has more than one count but fewer than ten. The rearrangement links TRBV6-6 to TRBJ1-3; TRBD1 is a possible D gene (5 bases). Germline V gene lookup returns CDR1 MNHNY and CDR2 SVGAGI (reference sequence). The CDR3 totals 15 residues. Trimming removed 7 bases from V and 0 bases from J, with 13 bases in between. The CDR3 reads CASNHPGNSGNTIYF. DNA for the CDR3: TGTGCCAGCAATCATCCAGGGAACTCTGGAAACACCATATATTTT.

The J gene is TRBJ1-2, the V gene TRBV24-1; 7 positions agree with TRBD1. The CDR3 length is 14 residues. Germline CDR1 and CDR2: KGHDR and SFDVKD. The trim removed 2 bases at V and 6 bases at J, leaving 5 bases unmatched. DNA of the CDR3: TGTGCCACCAGTGATTCAACAGGGGCCAATGGCTACACCTTC. It encodes CATSDSTGANGYTF.

This clone was seen just once. The J gene is TRBJ1-4, the V gene TRBV10-3, with D possibly TRBD1 on 6 matching bases. With 4 bases removed from V and 0 bases from J, the gap between germline ends came to 12 bases. Per germline, CDR1 ENHRY and CDR2 SYGVKD. The CDR3 consists of 16 residues. The CDR3 DNA is TGTGCCATCAGTGGGTCGGGACAATCAACTAATGAAAAACTGTTTTTT. This codes for CAISGSGQSTNEKLFF.